This TCR beta chain was profiled in a study of blood T cell repertoires in COVID-19. Per the authors' pipeline: Reference gene primers were amplified, and this amplification served to estimate nucleated cell counts. TCRdb's copy holds only in-frame clones and misses some; the assay was immunoSEQ multiplex PCR. V and J calls plus clone size are reproduced from that table; the DNA served to infer D and trimming. The repertoire holds about 320,000 clones, around nine tenths seen once, with about 6% in the top ten. CDR3 size: 16 residues. Trimming took off 1 base at V and 8 bases at J, with 17 bases between the two ends. Germline assignment: CDR1 MGHRA and CDR2 YSYEKL.

Sequencing used PBMCs or T cells enriched from blood (not recorded which). The TCR was taken from a woman aged 30 to 39 who had recovered from COVID-19. The chain joins TRBV4-1 to TRBJ1-4; D unresolved. In DNA, the CDR3 is TGCGCCAGCAGCCAAGTTCGGGGTCGGTCCTACGAAAAACTGTTTTTT. The encoded protein is CASSQVRGRSYEKLFF.